This T cell receptor (beta chain) emerged from a study of T cell responses to AZD1222 COVID-19 vaccine. Only in-frame clones appear in the TCRdb table, and some are missing; sequencing was by immunoSEQ multiplex PCR. Among 50,000 to 65,000 clones listed, just over 90% were seen once. Worth noting for this clone: The antigen is not known.

Study-level results: Donor demographics were predominantly white British with a female majority; clonal diversity may be underestimated. Elevations in Spike-specific TCR breadth and depth followed administration of two AZD1222 doses. The reported proportion of spike-specific TCRs targeting unmutated variant regions was nearly half. Sampling captured repertoires only after the peak T cell response.

This specimen was peripheral blood, taken 28 days after the second dose of the MenACWY control vaccine. This clonotype was sampled from an adult who received the MenACWY meningococcal vaccine as a control.

CDR3 region: CASRVTGTGWDTQYF. The CDR3 nucleotides are TGCGCCAGCAGGGTAACCGGGACCGGCTGGGATACGCAGTATTTT. V is TRBV5-1 and J is TRBJ2-3; D may be TRBD1 or TRBD2 (5 bases each). CDR1 SGHRS and CDR2 YFSETQ come from the germline V gene. This CDR3 region has 15 residues. The germline V and J ends were trimmed by 5 bases and 6 bases, with 19 bases remaining between them.